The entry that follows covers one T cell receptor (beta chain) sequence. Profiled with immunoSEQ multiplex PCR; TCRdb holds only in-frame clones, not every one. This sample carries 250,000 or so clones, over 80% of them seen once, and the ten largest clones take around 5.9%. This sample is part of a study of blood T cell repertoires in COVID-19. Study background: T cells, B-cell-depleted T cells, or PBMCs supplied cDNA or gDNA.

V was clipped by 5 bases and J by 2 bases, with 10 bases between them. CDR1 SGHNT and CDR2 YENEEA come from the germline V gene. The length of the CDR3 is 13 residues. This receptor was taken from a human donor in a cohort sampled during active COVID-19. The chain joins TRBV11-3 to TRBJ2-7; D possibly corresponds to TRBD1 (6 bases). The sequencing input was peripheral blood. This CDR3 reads CASSPGVAYEQYF. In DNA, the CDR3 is TGTGCCAGCAGCCCAGGGGTGGCCTACGAGCAGTACTTC.